This T cell receptor beta chain was documented in a study of PD-1 blockade in classical Hodgkin lymphoma. With no exception, relapse followed autologous stem cell transplantation in all patients, and brentuximab vedotin exposure varied. Libraries were prepared by immunoSEQ multiplex PCR; TCRdb keeps only in-frame clonotypes and omits some of them. This sample yields some 41,000 clones, of which 65% to 85% are seen a single time; 2.5% to 3.5% belongs to the top ten. As regards this clone: Its antigen remains unidentified.

Trimming left V 5 bases short and J 7 bases short, with 15 bases between. CDR3 size: 14 residues. The V gene's germline CDR1 is SGHTA and CDR2 FQGNSA. Study outcomes and limitations: No one has yet defined what causes the repertoire differences, which may be disease activity or prior therapy. Nivolumab starters within 1 year of ASCT were excluded. Complete responders had baseline diversity similar to newly diagnosed patients.

The sequence came from a human donor with classical Hodgkin lymphoma. The sample in question was peripheral blood mononuclear cells (PBMCs), obtained before the second cycle of nivolumab. The rearrangement links TRBV7-2 to TRBJ1-5, with TRBD1 as a possible D gene (5 bases). In nucleotides, the CDR3 is TGTGCCAGCAGCCCCTCAGGGAGTGGACAGCCCCAGCATTTT. This gives the protein CASSPSGSGQPQHF.